The clone carrying this T cell receptor beta chain turned up a few times. What it recognizes is unknown. The CDR3 has 13 residues. Trimming removed 7 bases from V and 5 bases from J; junction bases left unmatched: 8. Per germline, CDR1 SGHRS and CDR2 YFSETQ. This sample stems from a study of T cell repertoires in cytomegalovirus infection. Study-wide background: HLA-B-restricted CMV epitopes that are well studied were used alongside recently identified HLA-C-restricted ones. Matching HLA type, along with CMV infection, was indicated by public TCR beta signatures. Findings and limits, study-wide: Carriers of CMV plus the relevant HLA were identified by cumulative public TCR beta family frequency. CMV-specific TCR beta clonotypes restricted by HLA-C were the ones dominating the ex vivo response.

TCRdb itself ran the reads through MiXCR, one entry per CDR3 protein. The data contain 700,000 to 850,000 distinct CDR3 sequences, approximately 30% of them singletons. This clonotype originated in a human donor in good health (CMV status not recorded). Some clones in this sample may be carry-over from other donors' samples. The specimen was cultured CD8+ T cells from PBMCs, collected from culture after CMV antigen stimulation. J is TRBJ1-1 and V is TRBV5-1; TRBD1 agrees at 7 bases. As DNA, the CDR3 is TGCGCCAGCGGCCGGGAGACAGGGACTGAAGCTTTCTTT. It yields the protein CASGRETGTEAFF.